This TCR beta chain originates from a study of blood T cells in healthy people across ages (dated by TCRdb to the mid-2010s). In the study overall: In model experiments, template switching captured about one uniquely barcoded TCR beta cDNA molecule for every two T cells. Donors were grouped into four age groups: young (average 16 years), middle-aged (over 35), aged (around 60) and long-lived (approximately 81). Age-related changes in TCR beta repertoire diversity were measured in the study by deep sequencing normalized with unique cDNA molecular identifiers. Using the same blood draw, the study looked at two additional independent replicas of 1 million unique cDNA reads for two donors, one aged 18 to 30 and the other aged 80 or older. To avoid experimental bias, donors of different ages were spread randomly across the sequencing lanes. Beyond this particular receptor, the publication reports: Estimates of total diversity based on one million sequenced T cells were considered lower bounds and underestimates. Observed TCR beta diversity per million T cells fell roughly linearly with age, and a significant reduction was already apparent by age roughly 41. Because profiling used bulk unsorted PBMCs, naive and antigen-experienced compartments could not be compared conclusively. The percentage of naive T cells measured by flow cytometry correlated strongly with observed TCR beta diversity. The CMV infection status of donors was not known, potentially confounding age-related changes in expanded clonotypes. Compared with the aged group, more naive CD4+ T cells, fewer expanded clones and increased TCR diversity were shown by the long-lived group, suggesting age selection.

Donors were a few dozen systemically healthy Caucasian individuals from Russia aged roughly 6 to 100 years. Around 10 milliliters of peripheral blood were collected from each donor into EDTA-treated Vacutainer tubes. PBMCs were isolated by Ficoll-Paque density-gradient centrifugation, with at least 6 million obtained per sample. Total RNA, at least 5 micrograms per sample, was extracted from PBMCs with Trizol reagent. The percentages of naive CD45RAhigh/CD27high T cells were determined by flow cytometry on a PBMC aliquot from every donor. The CDR3 measures 14 amino acids from cysteine to phenylalanine. The kept DNA is CDR3 alone, 42 bases in frame from the first base. The CDR1 and CDR2 encoded by the germline V gene (reference sequence) are LGHDT and YNNKEL. Trimming at the junction amounts to 0 bases on V and 4 bases on J, and the germline ends lie 7 bases apart. About this clonotype itself: Its binding antigen is unknown. No much larger clonotype is one base removed from it; base qualities were not supplied.

The library was generated by 5' RACE. Sequenced on an Illumina HiSeq 2500. A second roughly 7 to 12 cycle PCR used a sample-barcoded 5' primer and a J-beta primer mix. A template-switch 5' adaptor carrying 12 random nucleotides introduced a unique molecular identifier onto each TCR beta cDNA molecule. Each sample yielded at least 2.5 million CDR3-containing paired-end reads. The Mint cDNA synthesis kit, primed by a TRBC-specific oligonucleotide, was used to synthesize first-strand cDNA from all RNA. After uracil-DNA glycosylase treatment, a first 18-cycle PCR used universal primers M1SS and BC2_uni_R on all cDNA. In the source study's methods: For normalization, 1 million high-quality reads were randomly selected from each sample, with every read carrying a distinct molecular identifier. Reads with shared molecular identifiers were discarded instead of being binned into consensus sequences. MiTCR, set to a Q25 quality threshold and the strictest error-elimination algorithm, was used for CDR3 identification, clonotype clustering and error correction. A nonparametric unseen species model with Euler transformation was used to estimate lower-bound total TCR beta diversity. TCRdb reanalyzed the raw reads on its own, using fastp at Q25 for trimming and MiXCR for clone calling, and kept in-frame beta chains. Each record represents a unique CDR3 protein, reported with the most common genes and DNA among its rows. The authors' filters were not applied to this entry. This sample holds hundreds of thousands of distinct CDR3 sequences; roughly 30% were observed only once. The ten largest make up about 16% of the sample.

The chain was built from TRBV3-1 and TRBJ2-1, with no confident D gene call. The origin of this receptor is a woman over 75 in good health. Donor details come from another sample of the same person, matched by shared clones. The sample consisted of blood. Here is the DNA: TGTGCCAGCAGCCAAGATGCCAGGTACAATGAGCAGTTCTTC. Its protein reads: CASSQDARYNEQFF.